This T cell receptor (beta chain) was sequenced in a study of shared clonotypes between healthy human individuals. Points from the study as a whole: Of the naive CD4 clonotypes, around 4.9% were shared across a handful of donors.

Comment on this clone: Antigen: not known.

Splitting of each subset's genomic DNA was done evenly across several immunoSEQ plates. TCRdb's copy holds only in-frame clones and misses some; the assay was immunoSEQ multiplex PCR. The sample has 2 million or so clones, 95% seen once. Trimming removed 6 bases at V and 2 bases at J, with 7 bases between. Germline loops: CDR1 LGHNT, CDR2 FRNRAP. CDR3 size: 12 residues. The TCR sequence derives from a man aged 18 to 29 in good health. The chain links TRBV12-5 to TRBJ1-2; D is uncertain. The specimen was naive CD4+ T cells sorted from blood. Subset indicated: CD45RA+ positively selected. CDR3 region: CASGAGNYGYTF. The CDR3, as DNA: TGTGCTAGTGGGGCAGGAAACTATGGCTACACCTTC.